This T cell receptor (beta chain) was recovered during a study of CD8 T cells in ankylosing spondylitis. Whole-study findings and limits: Relatively rare in peripheral blood, disease-linked clones were also CD8+. Ankylosing spondylitis blood seemed to carry a telltale TCR beta motif made of fewer than ten highly homologous variants. As reported, disease-linked clones showed significant enrichment in matched ankylosing spondylitis synovial fluid.

This clonotype was found many times. Its antigen is currently unknown. V lost 1 base to trimming and J lost 4 bases, with 6 bases between them. CDR3 size: 13 residues. Libraries for TCR beta were made by quantitative 5'-RACE with molecular barcodes. Using its own MiXCR run on the 5' RACE reads, TCRdb lists one record per CDR3 protein. Among 150,000 to 200,000 distinct CDR3 sequences listed, around 20% were seen once. This clonotype was obtained from a male donor with ankylosing spondylitis or in good health (not recorded which). The sequencing sample was made of blood, either unsorted or a sorted T cell fraction (not recorded which). The chain has TRBV12-3 or TRBV12-4 and TRBJ2-3; D gene uncertain. In nucleotides, the CDR3 is TGTGCCAGCAGTTTAGTTCAATCAGATACGCAGTATTTT. Encoded protein: CASSLVQSDTQYF.